This T cell receptor (beta chain) was sequenced for a study of siplizumab effects on memory and regulatory T cells. Study results and caveats: Naive T cells looked more diverse than memory cells, and they looked like major contributors to the alloresponse. Tregs proliferating in siplizumab cultures lacked confirmation of their suppressive function. Of the proliferating CD4+ or CD8+ clones, roughly 75-96% lacked a naive or memory phenotype that could be assigned. With siplizumab, mappable alloreactive CD4+ clones averaged about 70% Treg-derived, versus less than 35% in controls.

Method: immunoSEQ multiplex PCR; TCRdb's copy keeps in-frame clones and lacks some. The sample gives 100,000 or so clones, roughly 94% of which show up once; 0.65% to 0.8% is in the top ten. As concerns this clone: Its target is unknown.

This CDR3 spans 15 amino acids. V was pared by 5 bases and J by 3 bases, with 14 bases between. Germline V gene sequence: CDR1 LNHDA, CDR2 SQIVND (reference sequence). The receptor comes from a human donor in good health. The specimen was Tregs sorted from blood. This sequence joins TRBV19 and TRBJ1-5; D possibly corresponds to TRBD1 (5 bases). As DNA, the CDR3 is TGTGCCAGTAGTGGCGGTGGGGGGTACAATCAGCCCCAGCATTTT. Its translation is CASSGGGGYNQPQHF.